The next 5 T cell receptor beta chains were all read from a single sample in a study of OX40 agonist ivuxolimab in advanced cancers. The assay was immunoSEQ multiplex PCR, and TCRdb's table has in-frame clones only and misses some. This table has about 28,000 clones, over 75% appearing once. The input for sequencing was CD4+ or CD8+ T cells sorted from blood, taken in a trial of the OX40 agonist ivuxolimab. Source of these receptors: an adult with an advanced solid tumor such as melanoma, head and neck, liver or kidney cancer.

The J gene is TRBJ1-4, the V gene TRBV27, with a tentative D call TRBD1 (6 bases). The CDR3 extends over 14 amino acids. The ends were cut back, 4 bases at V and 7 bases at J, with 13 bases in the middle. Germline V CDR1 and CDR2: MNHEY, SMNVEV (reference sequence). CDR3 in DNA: TGTGCCAGCAGTTCGTTTGACAGGTCTGAAAAACTGTTTTTT. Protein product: CASSSFDRSEKLFF.

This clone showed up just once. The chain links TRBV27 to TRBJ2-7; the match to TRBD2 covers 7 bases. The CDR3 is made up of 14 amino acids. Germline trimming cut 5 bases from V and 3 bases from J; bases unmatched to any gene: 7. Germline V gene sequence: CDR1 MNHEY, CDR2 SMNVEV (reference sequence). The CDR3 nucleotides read TGTGCCAGCAGTGAGGTTAGCGGGCGCTACGAGCAGTACTTC. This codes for CASSEVSGRYEQYF.

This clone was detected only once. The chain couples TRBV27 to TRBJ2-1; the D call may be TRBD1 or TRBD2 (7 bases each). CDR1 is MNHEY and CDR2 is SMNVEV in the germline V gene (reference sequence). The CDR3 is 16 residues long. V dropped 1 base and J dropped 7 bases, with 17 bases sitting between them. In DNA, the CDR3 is TGTGCCAGCAGTTTATATTGGGAGGGGGCGCGGAATGAGCAGTTCTTC. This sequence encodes CASSLYWEGARNEQFF.

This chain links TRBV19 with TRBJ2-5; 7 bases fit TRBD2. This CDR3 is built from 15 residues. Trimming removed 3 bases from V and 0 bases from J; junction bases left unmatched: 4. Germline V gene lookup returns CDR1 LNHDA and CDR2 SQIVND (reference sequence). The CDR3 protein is CASSIRTSHQETQYF. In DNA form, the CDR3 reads TGTGCCAGTAGTATTCGGACTAGTCACCAAGAGACCCAGTACTTC.

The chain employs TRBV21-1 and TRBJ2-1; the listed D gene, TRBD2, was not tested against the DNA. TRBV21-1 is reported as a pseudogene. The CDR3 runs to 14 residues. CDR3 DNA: TGTGCCAGGCCACTAGCGAGACTAAACAATGAGCAGTTCTTC. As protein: CARPLARLNNEQFF.